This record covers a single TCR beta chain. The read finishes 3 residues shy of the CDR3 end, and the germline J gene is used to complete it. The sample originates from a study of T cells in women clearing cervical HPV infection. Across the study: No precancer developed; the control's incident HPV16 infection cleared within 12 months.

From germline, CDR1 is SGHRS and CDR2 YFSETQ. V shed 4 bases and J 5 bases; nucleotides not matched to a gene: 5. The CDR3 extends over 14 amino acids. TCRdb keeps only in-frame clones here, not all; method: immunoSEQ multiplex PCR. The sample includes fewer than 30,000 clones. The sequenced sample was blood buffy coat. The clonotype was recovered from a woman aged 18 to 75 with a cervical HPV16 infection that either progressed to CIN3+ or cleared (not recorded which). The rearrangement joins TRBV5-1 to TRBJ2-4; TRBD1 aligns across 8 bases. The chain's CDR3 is CASSPTGAENIQYF. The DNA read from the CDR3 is TGCGCCAGCAGCCCGACAGGGGCGGAAAACATT.